These 28 T cell receptor beta chains originate from one sample sequenced in a study of shared clonotypes between healthy human individuals. The method was immunoSEQ multiplex PCR; TCRdb's version includes in-frame clones alone and lacks a portion of them. The sample lists approximately 340,000 clones, around 67% occurring once. Sequenced: memory CD4+ T cells sorted from blood. Subset of the sample: CD45RA-negative fraction. Every receptor here comes from a man aged 25-40 years in good health.

This clone appeared once. The chain couples TRBV5-1 to TRBJ2-7, with D perhaps TRBD1 or TRBD2 (5 bases each). CDR3 length: 14 amino acids. The V and J ends lost 3 bases and 3 bases respectively, with 13 bases between them. Germline CDR1 SGHRS, CDR2 YFSETQ. The CDR3 DNA is TGCGCCAGCAGCTCGGGACGTATAGTCTACGAGCAGTACTTC. Amino acids: CASSSGRIVYEQYF.

The chain couples TRBV5-4 to TRBJ2-1; D is ambiguous. This CDR3 is built from 13 residues. The germline V gene encodes CDR1 SGHNT and CDR2 YYREEE (reference sequence). The germline V and J ends were trimmed by 2 bases and 8 bases, with 11 bases remaining between them. CDR3 loop: CASSLQDIDEQFF. CDR3 in DNA: TGTGCCAGCAGCTTACAAGACATCGATGAGCAGTTCTTC. Full variable domain (outside the CDR3, taken from reference TRBV5-4 and TRBJ2-1): ETGVTQSPTHLIKTRGQQVTLRCSSQSGHNTVSWYQQALGQGPQFIFQYYREEENGRGNFPPRFSGLQFPNYSSELNVNALELDDSALYLCASSLQDIDEQFFGPGTRLTVL.

The chain employs TRBV7-6 and TRBJ2-7; TRBD1 aligns across 8 bases. J was trimmed by 2 bases and V by 0 bases; bases with no gene match: 3. The CDR3 runs to 15 residues. CDR1 SGHVS and CDR2 FNYEAQ come from the germline V gene. The CDR3 DNA reads as TGTGCCAGCAGCTTAGCGGGGACAGGAGCCTACGAGCAGTACTTC. The encoded protein is CASSLAGTGAYEQYF.

The chain combines TRBV27 with TRBJ1-1; D call uncertain. The V end was cut by 8 bases, the J end by 2 bases, with 21 bases between. Germline V gene data show CDR1 as MNHEY and CDR2 as SMNVEV (reference sequence). CDR3 length: 16 residues. The CDR3 sequence: CASFSGRMGINTEAFF. The CDR3 DNA follows: TGTGCCAGCTTCTCGGGGAGGATGGGGATTAACACTGAAGCTTTCTTT.

In its sample, this clone was seen once. This chain connects TRBV6-5 to TRBJ1-1, with D perhaps TRBD1 (6 bases). Germline V gives CDR1 MNHEY, CDR2 SVGAGI. CDR3 length equals 13 residues. Trimming removed 4 bases at V and 9 bases at J, with 15 bases between. The CDR3: CASSSGGAGKAFF. The DNA of the CDR3 is TGTGCCAGCAGTTCCGGGGGGGCAGGTAAAGCTTTCTTT.

The chain is built from TRBV19 and TRBJ2-1, with TRBD2 matching 9 bases. Germline V lookup: CDR1 LNHDA, CDR2 SQIVND (reference sequence). The junction had 9 bases not matched to a gene; V was cut back by 4 bases and J by 8 bases. The CDR3 loop spans 15 amino acids. The CDR3 coding sequence is TGTGCCAGTAGTAATGGAGCGGGAGGAGTTGATGAGCAGTTCTTC. Amino acid sequence: CASSNGAGGVDEQFF.

The V call is TRBV13, the J call TRBJ2-7; D unclear. The CDR3 consists of 16 residues. With 6 bases removed from V and 2 bases from J, the gap between germline ends came to 20 bases. Germline V CDR1 and CDR2: PRHDT, FYEKMQ (reference sequence). The CDR3 region is CASSKNGLPGPYEQYF. For the CDR3, the DNA is TGTGCCAGCAGTAAAAATGGGTTGCCAGGACCCTACGAGCAGTACTTC.

The rearrangement links TRBV23-1 to TRBJ2-6, with D perhaps assigned TRBD1 or TRBD2 (5 bases each). TRBV23-1 is marked as an open reading frame, function uncertain. This CDR3 has 17 residues. V was cut by 7 bases and J by 0 bases, with 16 bases left in between. The CDR3 sequence is CASTSRDDLSGANVLTF. As DNA, the CDR3 is TGCGCCAGCACCTCACGGGACGACCTCTCTGGGGCCAACGTCCTGACTTTC.

The V call is TRBV5-4, the J call TRBJ2-2, with 8 bases fitting TRBD2. The length of the CDR3 is 17 residues. The germline V gene encodes CDR1 SGHNT and CDR2 YYREEE (reference sequence). V lost 0 bases, J lost 2 bases, and 6 bases stayed unmatched. As DNA, the CDR3 is TGTGCCAGCAGCTTGGTCGTAGTAGCGGGAAACACCGGGGAGCTGTTTTTT. This sequence encodes CASSLVVVAGNTGELFF.

V gene TRBV29-1 combines with J gene TRBJ2-5, with a possible D match to TRBD1 (6 bases). Germline lookup yields CDR1 SQVTM and CDR2 ANQGSEA. The CDR3 length is 11 residues. The CDR3 is CRKQGQETQYF. As DNA, the CDR3 is TGCAGGAAACAGGGCCAAGAGACCCAGTACTTC.

This rearrangement joins TRBV27 to TRBJ2-7; TRBD2 agrees at 10 bases. V was pared by 3 bases and J by 6 bases, with 14 bases of the junction left unmatched. CDR1 is MNHEY and CDR2 is SMNVEV in the germline V gene (reference sequence). The CDR3 is 17 residues long. The CDR3 DNA follows: TGTGCCAGCAGTTTCGGATCAAGAGCGGGAGGGGCCTTCGAGCAGTACTTC. Amino acid sequence: CASSFGSRAGGAFEQYF.

The genes are TRBV9 and TRBJ1-5, with D tentatively TRBD1 (6 bases). Per germline, CDR1 SGDLS and CDR2 YYNGEE. The V gene lost 3 bases and the J gene lost 7 bases, with 17 bases spanning the gap. The CDR3 totals 15 residues. The CDR3 DNA reads TGTGCCAGCAGCGACAGTGTCGGGGGCGGCCAGCCCCAGCATTTT. It yields the protein CASSDSVGGGQPQHF.

This chain uses TRBV9 with TRBJ1-1; 9 positions agree with TRBD1. The V segment lost 2 bases and the J segment 4 bases; nucleotides outside the gene matches: 9. The CDR3 has 16 amino acids. Per the germline V gene, CDR1 is SGDLS and CDR2 is YYNGEE. The CDR3 coding sequence is TGTGCCAGCAGCGTTACAGGGGGCGCAGGAGGCACTGAAGCTTTCTTT. Translating it yields CASSVTGGAGGTEAFF. Supplemented by reference TRBV9 and TRBJ1-1, the full variable domain reads DSGVTQTPKHLITATGQRVTLRCSPRSGDLSVYWYQQSLDQGLQFLIQYYNGEERAKGNILERFSAQQFPDLHSELNLSSLELGDSALYFCASSVTGGAGGTEAFFGQGTRLTVV.

The chain couples TRBV14 to TRBJ2-2; D gene uncertain. The length of the CDR3 is 16 residues. Trimming shortened V by 0 bases and J by 4 bases, and 12 bases separated the two germline ends. Germline V lookup: CDR1 SGHDN, CDR2 FVKESK. The CDR3 reads CASSQDMPKITGELFF. The CDR3 coding sequence is TGTGCCAGCAGCCAAGATATGCCGAAAATCACCGGGGAGCTGTTTTTT.

The chain carries TRBV11-1 and TRBJ2-5; 12 nucleotides match TRBD2. Trimming removed 3 bases from V and 1 base from J; junction bases left unmatched: 9. CDR3 size: 18 residues. Looked up from germline, CDR1 is SGHAT and CDR2 is FQDESV (reference sequence). The CDR3 nucleotides are TGTGCCAGCAGCTTCGGAGGGACTAGCGGGCCGAGCCAAGAGACCCAGTACTTC. This sequence encodes CASSFGGTSGPSQETQYF.

V is TRBV18 and J is TRBJ2-1; D remains ambiguous. The CDR3 contains 14 residues. CDR1 and CDR2 (germline): KGHSH, LQKENI. Trimming took off 0 bases at V and 9 bases at J, with 12 bases between the two ends. CDR3 nucleotide sequence: TGTGCCAGCTCACCACCGCGAAGTTTTAGTGAGCAGTTCTTC. This translates into CASSPPRSFSEQFF.

The rearrangement links TRBV15 to TRBJ1-5; D is undetermined. V lost 8 bases and J lost 1, with 24 bases in between. The CDR3 extends over 18 amino acids. Germline V CDR1 and CDR2: LNHNV, YYDKDF (reference sequence). The CDR3 DNA follows: TGTGCCACCCCTAGAGCCCGCTCCCCAGGAGGAAGCAATCAGCCCCAGCATTTT. It specifies CATPRARSPGGSNQPQHF.

This clone is a singleton in its sample. The genes are TRBV7-4 and TRBJ1-5; D gene ambiguous. Germline V gene sequence: CDR1 SGHVT, CDR2 SQSDAQ. The CDR3 has 13 residues. Trimming took off 1 base at V and 7 bases at J, with 8 bases between the two ends. CDR3 nucleotide sequence: TGTGCCAGCAGCTTAGAGAATCGACAGCCCCAGCATTTT. Translating gives CASSLENRQPQHF.

V gene TRBV18 combines with J gene TRBJ1-3; D unclear. This CDR3 contains 16 residues. From germline, CDR1 is KGHSH and CDR2 LQKENI. Trimming cost V 4 bases and J 0 bases, with 13 bases left between them. The CDR3 is CASSQSSGVSGNTIYF. CDR3 sequence (DNA): TGTGCCAGCTCACAAAGTTCCGGGGTCTCTGGAAACACCATATATTTT. The full variable domain, rest sourced from reference TRBV18 and TRBJ1-3, is NAGVMQNPRHLVRRRGQEARLRCSPMKGHSHVYWYRQLPEEGLKFMVYLQKENIIDESGMPKERFSAEFPKEGPSILRIQQVVRGDSAAYFCASSQSSGVSGNTIYFGEGSWLTVV.

The rearrangement links TRBV9 to TRBJ2-1; D could derive from TRBD1 or TRBD2 (8 bases each). The germline CDR1 and CDR2 sequences are SGDLS and YYNGEE. V gave up 3 bases and J gave up 3 bases, with 31 bases separating them. The CDR3 sequence is 21 residues long. The CDR3 loop is CASSGSPRQGSKSGGYNEQFF. The CDR3 DNA follows: TGTGCCAGCAGCGGCTCCCCTCGACAGGGGTCTAAGAGCGGGGGCTACAATGAGCAGTTCTTC.

V and J are TRBV15 and TRBJ1-5, with D unclear. This CDR3 spans 16 amino acids. V was clipped by 0 bases and J by 4 bases, with 13 bases between them. From germline, CDR1 is LNHNV and CDR2 YYDKDF (reference sequence). The CDR3 here is CATSREGSIPNQPQHF. CDR3 sequence (DNA): TGTGCCACCAGCAGAGAAGGTTCAATTCCTAATCAGCCCCAGCATTTT.

J is TRBJ1-4 and V is TRBV18, with D tentatively TRBD1 (5 bases). Trimming cost V 4 bases and J 0 bases, with 12 bases left between them. CDR3 size: 16 residues. Per the germline V gene, CDR1 is KGHSH and CDR2 is LQKENI. The CDR3 here is CASSHITGTTNEKLFF. For the CDR3, the DNA is TGTGCCAGCTCACACATCACAGGAACAACTAATGAAAAACTGTTTTTT.

This clone is a singleton in its sample. The chain recombines TRBV7-9 with TRBJ2-1; 9 bases match TRBD2. The CDR3 has 13 residues. Germline V gene lookup returns CDR1 SEHNR and CDR2 FQNEAQ (reference sequence). The J segment lost 14 bases and the V segment lost 3 bases, leaving 8 bases of the junction unmatched. CDR3 DNA: TGTGCCAGCAGCTTCCAGACTAGCGGAGGGGAGTTCTTC. Translation gives CASSFQTSGGEFF.

In this sample, this clone turned up a few times. DNA for the CDR3: TGTGCCAGCAGCGTAGGACCGGCCCAGGAGCAGTACTTC. Translating gives CASSVGPAQEQYF. The genes are TRBV9 and TRBJ2-7; no reliable D call. V gave up 0 bases and J gave up 7 bases, with 11 bases separating them. CDR1 is SGDLS and CDR2 is YYNGEE in the germline V gene. The CDR3 spans 13 residues.

This clone was detected a few times. V and J are TRBV7-8 and TRBJ2-1, with D unresolved. Per the germline V gene, CDR1 is SGHVS and CDR2 is FQNEAQ. The CDR3 runs to 16 residues. Trimming left V 9 bases short and J 0 bases short, with 18 bases between. CDR3 residues: CASRRNRASSYNEQFF. CDR3 nucleotide sequence: TGTGCCAGTCGTCGAAATCGGGCGAGCTCCTACAATGAGCAGTTCTTC.

V usage is TRBV7-9 and J usage is TRBJ1-1; D uncertain. The V gene lost 2 bases and the J gene lost 2 bases, with 9 bases spanning the gap. The CDR3 loop spans 14 amino acids. Per the germline V gene, CDR1 is SEHNR and CDR2 is FQNEAQ (reference sequence). CDR3 in DNA: TGTGCCAGCAGCTTATCCCAGCTCAACACTGAAGCTTTCTTT. It yields the protein CASSLSQLNTEAFF.

CDR3 coding DNA: TGTGCCAGCAGTGCAGGACAGGTCCGGATGGGGGAGCTGTTTTTT. Its protein is CASSAGQVRMGELFF. The rearrangement joins TRBV27 to TRBJ2-2; TRBD1 aligns across 7 bases. Germline CDR1 MNHEY, CDR2 SMNVEV (reference sequence). Trimming cost V 5 bases and J 8 bases; bases outside gene matches: 11. This CDR3 has 15 amino acids.

The CDR3 reads CASSKEPGILAKNIQYF. CDR3 coding DNA: TGTGCCAGCAGCAAAGAGCCAGGGATTCTAGCCAAAAACATTCAGTACTTC. The chain couples TRBV21-1 to TRBJ2-4; the D call in the table, TRBD1, was not verified against the DNA. TRBV21-1 is a pseudogene. The CDR3 is 17 amino acids.